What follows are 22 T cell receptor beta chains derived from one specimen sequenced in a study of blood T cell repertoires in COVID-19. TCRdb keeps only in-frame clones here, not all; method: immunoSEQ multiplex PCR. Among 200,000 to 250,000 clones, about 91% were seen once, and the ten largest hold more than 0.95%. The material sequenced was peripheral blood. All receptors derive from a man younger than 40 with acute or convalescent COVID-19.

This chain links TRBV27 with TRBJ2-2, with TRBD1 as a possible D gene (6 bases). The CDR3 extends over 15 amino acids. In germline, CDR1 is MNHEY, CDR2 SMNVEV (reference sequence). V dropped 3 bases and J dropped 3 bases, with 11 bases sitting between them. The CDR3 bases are TGTGCCAGCAGTTTGAGGACAGCCGACACCGGGGAGCTGTTTTTT. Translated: CASSLRTADTGELFF.

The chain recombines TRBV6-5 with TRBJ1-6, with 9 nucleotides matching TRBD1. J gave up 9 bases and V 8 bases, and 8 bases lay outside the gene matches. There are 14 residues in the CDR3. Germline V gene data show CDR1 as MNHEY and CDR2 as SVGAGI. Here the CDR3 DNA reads TGTGCCAGCTTCACAGGGGGCGCGGGTTCACCCCTCCACTTT. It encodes CASFTGGAGSPLHF.

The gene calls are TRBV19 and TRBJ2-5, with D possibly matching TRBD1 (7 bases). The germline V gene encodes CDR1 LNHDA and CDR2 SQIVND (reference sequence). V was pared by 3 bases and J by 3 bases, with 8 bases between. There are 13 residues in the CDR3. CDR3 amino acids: CASSIRGEETQYF. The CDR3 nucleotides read TGTGCCAGTAGTATCAGGGGGGAAGAGACCCAGTACTTC.

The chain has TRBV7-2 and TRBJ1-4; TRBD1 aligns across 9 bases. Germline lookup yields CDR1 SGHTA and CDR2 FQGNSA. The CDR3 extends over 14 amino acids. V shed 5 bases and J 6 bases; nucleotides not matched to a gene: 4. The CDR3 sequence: CASSNRGLYEKLFF. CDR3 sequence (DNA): TGTGCCAGCAGCAACAGGGGGCTGTATGAAAAACTGTTTTTT. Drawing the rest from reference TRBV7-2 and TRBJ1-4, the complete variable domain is GAGVSQSPSNKVTEKGKDVELRCDPISGHTALYWYRQSLGQGLEFLIYFQGNSAPDKSGLPSDRFSAERTGGSVSTLTIQRTQQEDSAVYLCASSNRGLYEKLFFGSGTQLSVL.

The CDR3 DNA sequence: TGTGCCAGCAGCTTAGCGGGGGGAAGCACAGATACGCAGTATTTT. The encoded protein is CASSLAGGSTDTQYF. V gene TRBV6-5 combines with J gene TRBJ2-3; TRBD2 aligns across 10 bases. Germline values: CDR1 MNHEY, CDR2 SVGAGI. Losses at the gene ends were 6 bases for V and 0 bases for J; bases not matched to a gene: 3. This CDR3 is built from 15 residues.

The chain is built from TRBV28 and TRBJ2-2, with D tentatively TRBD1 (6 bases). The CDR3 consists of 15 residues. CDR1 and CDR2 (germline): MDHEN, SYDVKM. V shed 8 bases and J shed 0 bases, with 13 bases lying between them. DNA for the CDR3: TGTGCCAGCCTCAGGGGACATACGAACACCGGGGAGCTGTTTTTT. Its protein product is CASLRGHTNTGELFF.

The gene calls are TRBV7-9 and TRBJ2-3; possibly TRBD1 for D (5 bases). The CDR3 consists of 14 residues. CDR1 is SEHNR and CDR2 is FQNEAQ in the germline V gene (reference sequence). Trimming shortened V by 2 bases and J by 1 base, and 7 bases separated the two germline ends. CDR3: CASSLTGGTDTQYF. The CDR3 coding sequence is TGTGCCAGCAGCTTAACAGGAGGCACAGATACGCAGTATTTT. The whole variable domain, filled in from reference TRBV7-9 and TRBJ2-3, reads DTGVSQNPRHKITKRGQNVTFRCDPISEHNRLYWYRQTLGQGPEFLTYFQNEAQLEKSRLLSDRFSAERPKGSFSTLEIQRTEQGDSAMYLCASSLTGGTDTQYFGPGTRLTVL.

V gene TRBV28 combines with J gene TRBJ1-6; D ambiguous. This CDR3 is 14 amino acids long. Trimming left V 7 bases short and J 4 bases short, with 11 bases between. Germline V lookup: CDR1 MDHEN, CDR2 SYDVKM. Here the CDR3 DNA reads TGTGCCAGCAAACCAGGCAGATATAATTCACCCCTCCACTTT. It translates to CASKPGRYNSPLHF.

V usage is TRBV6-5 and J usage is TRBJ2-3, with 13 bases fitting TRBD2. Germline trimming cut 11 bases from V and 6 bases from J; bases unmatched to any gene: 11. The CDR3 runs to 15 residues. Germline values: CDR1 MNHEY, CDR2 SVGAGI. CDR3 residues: CAARPGTSGDDTQYF. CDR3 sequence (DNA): TGTGCCGCCCGACCCGGGACTAGCGGGGATGATACGCAGTATTTT.

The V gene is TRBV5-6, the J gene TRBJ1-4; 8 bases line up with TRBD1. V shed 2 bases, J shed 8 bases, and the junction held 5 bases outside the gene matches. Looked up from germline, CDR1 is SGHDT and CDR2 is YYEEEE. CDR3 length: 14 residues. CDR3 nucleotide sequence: TGTGCCAGCAGCTTCGGACAGGGTAGCGAAAAACTGTTTTTT. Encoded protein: CASSFGQGSEKLFF.

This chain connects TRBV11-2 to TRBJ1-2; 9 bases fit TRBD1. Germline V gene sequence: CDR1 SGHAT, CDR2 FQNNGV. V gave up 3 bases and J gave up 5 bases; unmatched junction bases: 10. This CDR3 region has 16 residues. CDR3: CASSFGQGYGEYGYTF. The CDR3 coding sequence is TGTGCCAGCAGCTTCGGACAGGGGTACGGTGAATATGGCTACACCTTC.

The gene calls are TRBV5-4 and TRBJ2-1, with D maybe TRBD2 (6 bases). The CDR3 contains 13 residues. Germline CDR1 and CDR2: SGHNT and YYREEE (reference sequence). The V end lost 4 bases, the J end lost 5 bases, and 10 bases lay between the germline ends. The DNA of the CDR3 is TGTGCCAGCAGCCGAGGCGGGAACAATGAGCAGTTCTTC. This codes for CASSRGGNNEQFF.

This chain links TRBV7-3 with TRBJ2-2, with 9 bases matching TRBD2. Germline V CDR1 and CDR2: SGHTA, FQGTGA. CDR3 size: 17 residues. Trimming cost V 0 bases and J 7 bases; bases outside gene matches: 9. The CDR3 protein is CASSLTPTSGFHGELFF. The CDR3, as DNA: TGTGCCAGCAGCTTAACGCCTACTAGCGGGTTTCACGGGGAGCTGTTTTTT.

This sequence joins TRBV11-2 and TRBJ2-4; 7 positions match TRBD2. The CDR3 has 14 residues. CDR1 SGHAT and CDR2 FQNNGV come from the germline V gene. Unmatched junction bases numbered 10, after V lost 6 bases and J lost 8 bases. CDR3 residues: CASRNLVGGYIQYF. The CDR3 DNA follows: TGTGCCAGCAGGAACCTCGTGGGGGGGTACATTCAGTACTTC. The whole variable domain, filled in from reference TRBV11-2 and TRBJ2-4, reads EAGVAQSPRYKIIEKRQSVAFWCNPISGHATLYWYQQILGQGPKLLIQFQNNGVVDDSQLPKDRFSAERLKGVDSTLKIQPAKLEDSAVYLCASRNLVGGYIQYFGAGTRLSVL.

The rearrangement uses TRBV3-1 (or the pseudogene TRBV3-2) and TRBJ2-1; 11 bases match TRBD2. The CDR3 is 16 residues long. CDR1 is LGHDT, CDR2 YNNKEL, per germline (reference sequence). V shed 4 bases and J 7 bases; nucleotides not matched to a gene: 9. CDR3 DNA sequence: TGTGCCAGCAGCCTCGGTTGGGCTAGCGGGGGGAATGAGCAGTTCTTC. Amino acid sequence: CASSLGWASGGNEQFF.

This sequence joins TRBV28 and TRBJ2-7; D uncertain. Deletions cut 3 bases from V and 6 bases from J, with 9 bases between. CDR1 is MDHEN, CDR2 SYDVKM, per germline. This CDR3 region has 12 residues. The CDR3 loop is CASSFEVSEQYF. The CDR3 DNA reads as TGTGCCAGCAGTTTTGAGGTTAGCGAGCAGTACTTC.

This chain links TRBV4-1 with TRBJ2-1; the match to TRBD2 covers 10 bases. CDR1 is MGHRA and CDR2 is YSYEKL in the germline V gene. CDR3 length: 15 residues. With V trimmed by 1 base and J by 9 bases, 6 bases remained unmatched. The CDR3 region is CASSQVSSGSIEQFF. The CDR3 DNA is TGCGCCAGCAGCCAAGTATCTAGCGGGAGTATTGAGCAGTTCTTC.

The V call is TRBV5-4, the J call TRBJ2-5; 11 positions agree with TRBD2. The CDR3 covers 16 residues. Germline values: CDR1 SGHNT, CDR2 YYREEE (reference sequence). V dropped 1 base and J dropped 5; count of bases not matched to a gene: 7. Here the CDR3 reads CASSLSASGGRETQYF. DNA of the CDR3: TGTGCCAGCAGCTTGTCGGCTAGCGGGGGGAGGGAGACCCAGTACTTC.

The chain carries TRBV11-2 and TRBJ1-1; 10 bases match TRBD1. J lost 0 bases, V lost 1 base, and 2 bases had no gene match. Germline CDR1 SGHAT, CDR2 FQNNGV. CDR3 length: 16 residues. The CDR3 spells CASSLGGTGVNTEAFF. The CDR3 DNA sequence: TGTGCCAGCAGCTTAGGTGGGACAGGGGTGAACACTGAAGCTTTCTTT.

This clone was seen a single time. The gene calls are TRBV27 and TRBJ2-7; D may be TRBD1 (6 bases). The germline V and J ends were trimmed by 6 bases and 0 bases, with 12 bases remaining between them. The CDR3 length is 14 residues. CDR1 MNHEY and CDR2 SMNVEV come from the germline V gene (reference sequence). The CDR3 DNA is TGTGCCAGCAGCACCGGACAGCTCTCCTACGAGCAGTACTTC. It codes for CASSTGQLSYEQYF.

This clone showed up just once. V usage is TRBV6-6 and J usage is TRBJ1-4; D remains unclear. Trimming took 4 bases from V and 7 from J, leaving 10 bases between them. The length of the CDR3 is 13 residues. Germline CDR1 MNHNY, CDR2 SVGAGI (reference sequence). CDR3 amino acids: CASSFMESEKLFF. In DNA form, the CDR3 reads TGTGCCAGCAGTTTTATGGAGTCTGAAAAACTGTTTTTT.

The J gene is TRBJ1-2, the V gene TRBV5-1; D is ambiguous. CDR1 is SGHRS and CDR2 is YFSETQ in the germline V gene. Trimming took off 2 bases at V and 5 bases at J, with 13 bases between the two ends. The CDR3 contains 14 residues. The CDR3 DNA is TGCGCCAGCAGCTTAAGCAGAGGGTTGTATGGCTACACCTTC. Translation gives CASSLSRGLYGYTF.